This T cell receptor (beta chain) was documented in a study of a mutant IDH1 vaccine in newly diagnosed glioma. Study-level background: Most patients had received both radiotherapy and temozolomide, the prior options being radiotherapy, temozolomide, or both.

Time point indicated: week 5, during vaccination. What each vaccine dose contained was 300 ug of mutant IDH1 20-mer peptide, accompanied by topical imiquimod. The donors' diagnosis was new WHO grade 3 or 4 astrocytoma that was IDH1-mutant and ATRX-lost. This CDR3 contains 16 residues. Germline-derived CDR1 and CDR2 are SGHRS and YFSETQ. V shed 4 bases and J 7 bases; nucleotides not matched to a gene: 12. Profiling relied on immunoSEQ multiplex PCR, and the TCRdb table lists in-frame clones only, not all of them. The sample holds around 50,000 clones, around 80% seen once. This clone was seen more than once but under ten times. Antigen: not known.

The origin of this receptor is a man aged 45 to 65 with glioma. The specimen comprised PBMCs, sampled from a glioma patient whose treatment included an IDH1 peptide vaccine. The chain links TRBV5-1 to TRBJ2-1; 9 nucleotides match TRBD2. This CDR3 reads CASSLLAGTKGNEQFF. The CDR3 DNA reads as TGCGCCAGCAGCCTGCTAGCGGGGACTAAAGGGAATGAGCAGTTCTTC.